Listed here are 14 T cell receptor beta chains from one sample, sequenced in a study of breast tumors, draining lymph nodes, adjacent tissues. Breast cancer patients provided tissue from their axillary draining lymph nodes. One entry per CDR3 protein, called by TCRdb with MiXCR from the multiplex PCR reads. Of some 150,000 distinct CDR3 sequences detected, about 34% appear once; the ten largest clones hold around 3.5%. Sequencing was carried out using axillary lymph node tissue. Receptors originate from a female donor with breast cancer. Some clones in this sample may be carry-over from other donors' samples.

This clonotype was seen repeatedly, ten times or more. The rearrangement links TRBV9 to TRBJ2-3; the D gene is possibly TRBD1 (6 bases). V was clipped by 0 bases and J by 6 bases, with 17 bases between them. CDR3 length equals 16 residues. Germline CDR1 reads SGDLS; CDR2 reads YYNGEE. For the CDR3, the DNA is TGTGCCAGCAGCGTAGAAGACGGGTTCAGGGGCGATACGCAGTATTTT. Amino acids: CASSVEDGFRGDTQYF.

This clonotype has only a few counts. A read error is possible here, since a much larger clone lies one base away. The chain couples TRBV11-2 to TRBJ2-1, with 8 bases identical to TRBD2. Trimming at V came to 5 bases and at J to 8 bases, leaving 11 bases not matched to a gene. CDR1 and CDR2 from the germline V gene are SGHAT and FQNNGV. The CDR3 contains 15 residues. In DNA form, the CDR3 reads TGTGCCAGCAGCCCCCTTAGCGGGACCCGTGATGAGCAGTTCTTC. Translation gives CASSPLSGTRDEQFF.

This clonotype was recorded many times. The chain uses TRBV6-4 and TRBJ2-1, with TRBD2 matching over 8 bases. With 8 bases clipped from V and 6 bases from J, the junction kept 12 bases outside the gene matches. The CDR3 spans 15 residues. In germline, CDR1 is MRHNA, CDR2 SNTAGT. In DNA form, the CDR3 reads TGTGCCAGCGGGTTCCAACCAGCGGGAGTCAATGAGCAGTTCTTC. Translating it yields CASGFQPAGVNEQFF.

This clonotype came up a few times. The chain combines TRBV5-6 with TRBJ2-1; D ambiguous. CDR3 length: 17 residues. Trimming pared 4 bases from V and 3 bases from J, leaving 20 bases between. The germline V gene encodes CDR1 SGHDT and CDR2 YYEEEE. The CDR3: CASSRGYAYPNYNEQFF. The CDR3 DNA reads TGTGCCAGCAGCCGCGGATACGCCTACCCTAACTACAATGAGCAGTTCTTC.

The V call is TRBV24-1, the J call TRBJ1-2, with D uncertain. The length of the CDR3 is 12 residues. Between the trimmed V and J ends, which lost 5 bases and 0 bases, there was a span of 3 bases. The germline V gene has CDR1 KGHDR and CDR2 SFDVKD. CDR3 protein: CATSATNYGYTF. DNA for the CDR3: TGTGCCACCAGTGCGACTAACTATGGCTACACCTTC.

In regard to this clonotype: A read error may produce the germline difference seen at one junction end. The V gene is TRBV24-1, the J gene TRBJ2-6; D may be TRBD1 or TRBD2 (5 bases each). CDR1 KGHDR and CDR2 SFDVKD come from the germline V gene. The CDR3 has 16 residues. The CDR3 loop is CATSDPSGNGVNVPTF. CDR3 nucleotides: TGTGCCACCAGTGATCCCTCAGGGAACGGGGTCAACGTCCCGACTTTC.

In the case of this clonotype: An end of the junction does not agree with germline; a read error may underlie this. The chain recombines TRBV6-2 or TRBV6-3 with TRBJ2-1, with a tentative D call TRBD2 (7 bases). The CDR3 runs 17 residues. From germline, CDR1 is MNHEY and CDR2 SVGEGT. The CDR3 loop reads CASSLGDLAGAYNEQFF. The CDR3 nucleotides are TGTGCCAGCAGCCTCGGGGATTTGGCGGGGGCCTACAATGAGCAGTTCTTT.

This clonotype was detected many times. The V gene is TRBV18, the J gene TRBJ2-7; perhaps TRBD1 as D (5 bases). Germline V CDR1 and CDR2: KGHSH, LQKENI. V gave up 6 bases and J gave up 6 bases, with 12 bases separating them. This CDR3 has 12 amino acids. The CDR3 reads CASSQGFPEQYF. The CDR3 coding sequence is TGTGCCAGCTCCCAGGGTTTCCCCGAGCAGTACTTC. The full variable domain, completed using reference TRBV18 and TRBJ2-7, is NAGVMQNPRHLVRRRGQEARLRCSPMKGHSHVYWYRQLPEEGLKFMVYLQKENIIDESGMPKERFSAEFPKEGPSILRIQQVVRGDSAAYFCASSQGFPEQYFGPGTRLTVT.

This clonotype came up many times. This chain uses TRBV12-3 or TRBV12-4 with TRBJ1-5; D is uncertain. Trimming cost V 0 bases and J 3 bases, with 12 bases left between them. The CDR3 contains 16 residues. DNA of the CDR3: TGTGCCAGCAGTTTAGCGTCGGCCGGAAACAATCAGCCCCAGCATTTT. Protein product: CASSLASAGNNQPQHF.

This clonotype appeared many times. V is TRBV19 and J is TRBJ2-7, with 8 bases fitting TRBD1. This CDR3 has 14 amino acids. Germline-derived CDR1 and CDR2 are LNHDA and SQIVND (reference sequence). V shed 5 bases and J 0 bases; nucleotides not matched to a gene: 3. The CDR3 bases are TGTGCCAGTAGTTACAGGGGGAGCTCCTACGAGCAGTACTTC. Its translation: CASSYRGSSYEQYF.

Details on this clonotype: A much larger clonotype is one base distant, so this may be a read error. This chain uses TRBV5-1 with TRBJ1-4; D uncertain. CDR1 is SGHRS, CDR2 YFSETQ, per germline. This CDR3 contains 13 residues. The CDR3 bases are TGCGCCAGCAGCTTGGACAGTAGTGAAAACCTGTTTTTT. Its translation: CASSLDSSENLFF.

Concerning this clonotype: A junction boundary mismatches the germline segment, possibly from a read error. This CDR3 is CAGSPRGLRDTQYF. CDR3 coding DNA: TGTGCCGGCAGTCCCAGGGGGCTGAGGGATACGCAGTATTTT. The chain is built from TRBV6-5 and TRBJ2-3, with 8 bases fitting TRBD1. Germline loops: CDR1 MNHEY, CDR2 SVGAGI. The CDR3 is 14 residues long.

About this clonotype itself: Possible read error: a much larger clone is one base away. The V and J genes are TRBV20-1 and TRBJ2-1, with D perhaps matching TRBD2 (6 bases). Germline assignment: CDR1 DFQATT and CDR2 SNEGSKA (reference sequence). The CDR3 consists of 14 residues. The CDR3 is CSAQGGGRRTEQLF. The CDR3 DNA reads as TGCAGTGCTCAGGGAGGTGGGAGAAGGACTGAGCAGCTCTTC.

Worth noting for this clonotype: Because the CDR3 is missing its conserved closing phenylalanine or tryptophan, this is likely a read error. CDR3 in DNA: TGTGCCAGCAGCACCCCGTACCAAGAGACCCAGTACTCC. Amino acids: CASSTPYQETQYS. V and J are TRBV9 and TRBJ2-5; no firm D call. Germline lookup yields CDR1 SGDLS and CDR2 YYNGEE. This CDR3 has 13 residues. V was clipped by 4 bases and J by 0 bases, with 7 bases between them.